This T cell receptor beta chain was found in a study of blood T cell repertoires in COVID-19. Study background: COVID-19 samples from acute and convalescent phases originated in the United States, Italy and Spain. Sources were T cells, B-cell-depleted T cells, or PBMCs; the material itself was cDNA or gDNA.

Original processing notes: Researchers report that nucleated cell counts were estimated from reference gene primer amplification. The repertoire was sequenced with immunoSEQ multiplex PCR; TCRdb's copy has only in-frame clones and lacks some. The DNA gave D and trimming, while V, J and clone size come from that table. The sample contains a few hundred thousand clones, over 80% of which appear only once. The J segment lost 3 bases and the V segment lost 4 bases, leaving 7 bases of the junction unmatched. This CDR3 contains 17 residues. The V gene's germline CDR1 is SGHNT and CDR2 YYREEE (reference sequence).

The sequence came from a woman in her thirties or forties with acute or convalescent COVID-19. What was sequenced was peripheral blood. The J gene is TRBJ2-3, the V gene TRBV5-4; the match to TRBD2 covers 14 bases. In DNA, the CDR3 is TGTGCCAGCAGCATAATGACTAGCGGGGGGGGGACAGATACGCAGTATTTT. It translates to CASSIMTSGGGTDTQYF. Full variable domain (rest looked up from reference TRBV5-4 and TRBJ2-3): ETGVTQSPTHLIKTRGQQVTLRCSSQSGHNTVSWYQQALGQGPQFIFQYYREEENGRGNFPPRFSGLQFPNYSSELNVNALELDDSALYLCASSIMTSGGGTDTQYFGPGTRLTVL.